The T cell receptor (beta chain) described here comes from a study of CD8 T cells in Susac syndrome. While CD8+ and CD4+ T cells were isolated negatively, TEMRA cells were enriched by FACS. As concerns this clonotype: What it binds is not known.

Study-level points and caveats: The study conceded that relatively few individuals underwent its TCR sequencing and HLA analysis.

An input of roughly 0.5 to 1 ug of RNA was subjected to reverse transcription using random hexamers. TCRdb re-analysed the immunoSEQ multiplex PCR reads in MiXCR, keeping a single row per CDR3 protein. The profile shows 330,000 or so distinct CDR3 sequences, about 88% of them singletons. The germline V gene encodes CDR1 MDHEN and CDR2 SYDVKM. V shed 4 bases and J 5 bases; nucleotides not matched to a gene: 10. The CDR3 totals 16 residues. J is TRBJ2-1 and V is TRBV28; 8 positions agree with TRBD1. The clonotype was recovered from a human donor with multiple sclerosis. The sequenced sample consisted of CD8+ T cells from PBMCs. CDR3 in DNA: TGTGCCAGCAGTTACGGGACAGGACGAGGGAACAATGAGCAGTTCTTC. Translating it yields CASSYGTGRGNNEQFF.